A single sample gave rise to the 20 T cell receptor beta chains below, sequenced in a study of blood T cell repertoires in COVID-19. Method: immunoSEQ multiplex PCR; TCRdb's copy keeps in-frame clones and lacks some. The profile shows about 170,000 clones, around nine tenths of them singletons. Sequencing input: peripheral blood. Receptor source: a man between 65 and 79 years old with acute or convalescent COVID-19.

CDR3 sequence reads: CASSERPTGYGYTF. The CDR3 DNA reads as TGTGCCAGCAGTGAACGCCCGACAGGGTATGGCTACACCTTC. This rearrangement joins TRBV6-1 to TRBJ1-2; 7 bases are shared with TRBD1. CDR3 length equals 14 residues. Germline CDR1 is MNHNS and CDR2 is SASEGT. With V trimmed by 2 bases and J by 5 bases, 5 bases remained unmatched.

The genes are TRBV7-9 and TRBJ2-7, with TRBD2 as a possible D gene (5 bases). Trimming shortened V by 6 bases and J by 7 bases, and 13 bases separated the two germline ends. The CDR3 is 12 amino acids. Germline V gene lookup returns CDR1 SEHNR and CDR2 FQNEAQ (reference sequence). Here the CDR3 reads CASSIWRGEQYF. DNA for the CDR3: TGTGCCAGCAGTATTTGGCGAGGGGAGCAGTACTTC.

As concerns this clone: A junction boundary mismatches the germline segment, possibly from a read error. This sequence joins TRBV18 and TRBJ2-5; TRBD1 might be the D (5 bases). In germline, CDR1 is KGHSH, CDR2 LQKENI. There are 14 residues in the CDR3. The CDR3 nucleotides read TGTGCCAGCTCACCGGGTACAGGCTACCTTACCCTCAACTTC. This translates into CASSPGTGYLTLNF. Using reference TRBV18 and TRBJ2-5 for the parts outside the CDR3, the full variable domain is NAGVMQNPRHLVRRRGQEARLRCSPMKGHSHVYWYRQLPEEGLKFMVYLQKENIIDESGMPKERFSAEFPKEGPSILRIQQVVRGDSAAYFCASSPGTGYLTLNFGPGTRLLVL.

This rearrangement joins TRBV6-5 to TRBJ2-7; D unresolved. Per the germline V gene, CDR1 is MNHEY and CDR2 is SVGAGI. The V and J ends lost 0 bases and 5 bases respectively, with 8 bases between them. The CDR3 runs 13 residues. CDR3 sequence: CASSYSSRNEQYF. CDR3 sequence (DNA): TGTGCCAGCAGTTACTCGTCCCGTAACGAGCAGTACTTC.

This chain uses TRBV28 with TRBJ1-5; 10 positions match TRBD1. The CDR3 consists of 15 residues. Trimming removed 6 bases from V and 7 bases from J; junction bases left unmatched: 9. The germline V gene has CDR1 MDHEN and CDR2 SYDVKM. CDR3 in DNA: TGTGCCAGCAGCCCAAGGACAGGGGGGTGGCAGCCCCAGCATTTT. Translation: CASSPRTGGWQPQHF.

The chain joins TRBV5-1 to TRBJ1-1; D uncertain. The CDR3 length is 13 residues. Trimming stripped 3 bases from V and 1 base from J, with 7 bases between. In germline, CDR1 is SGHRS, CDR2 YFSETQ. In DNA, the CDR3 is TGCGCCAGCAGCTGGCGGGGGAACACTGAAGCTTTCTTT. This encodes CASSWRGNTEAFF.

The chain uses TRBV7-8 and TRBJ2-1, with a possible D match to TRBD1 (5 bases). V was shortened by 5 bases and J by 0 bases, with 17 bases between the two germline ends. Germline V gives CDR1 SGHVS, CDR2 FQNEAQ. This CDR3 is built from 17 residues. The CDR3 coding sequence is TGTGCCAGCAGCGTCACCTCCAGGGTGAGCTCCTACAATGAGCAGTTCTTC. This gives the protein CASSVTSRVSSYNEQFF.

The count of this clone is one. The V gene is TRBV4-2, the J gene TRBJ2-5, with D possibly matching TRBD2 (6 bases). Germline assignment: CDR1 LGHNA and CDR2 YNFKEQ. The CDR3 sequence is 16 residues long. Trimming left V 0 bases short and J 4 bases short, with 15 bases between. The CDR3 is CASSQDRQGGVETQYF. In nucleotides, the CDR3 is TGTGCCAGCAGCCAAGATAGGCAGGGAGGCGTAGAGACCCAGTACTTC.

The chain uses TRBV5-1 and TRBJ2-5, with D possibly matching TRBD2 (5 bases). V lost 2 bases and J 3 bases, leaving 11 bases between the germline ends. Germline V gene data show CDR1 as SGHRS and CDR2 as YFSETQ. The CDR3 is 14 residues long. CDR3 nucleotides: TGCGCCAGCAGCTTCCTAGCTATGGAAGAGACCCAGTACTTC. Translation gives CASSFLAMEETQYF.

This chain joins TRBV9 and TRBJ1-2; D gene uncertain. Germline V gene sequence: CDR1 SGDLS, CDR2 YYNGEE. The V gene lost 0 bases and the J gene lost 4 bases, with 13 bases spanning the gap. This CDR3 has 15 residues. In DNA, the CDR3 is TGTGCCAGCAGCGTAGGCGGAGGACGGACCTATGGCTACACCTTC. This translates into CASSVGGGRTYGYTF.

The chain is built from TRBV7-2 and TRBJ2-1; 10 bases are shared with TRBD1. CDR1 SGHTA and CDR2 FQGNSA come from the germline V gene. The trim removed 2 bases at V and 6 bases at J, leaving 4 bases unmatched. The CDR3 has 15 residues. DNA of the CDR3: TGTGCCAGCAGCTTAATGGACAGGGGGACCAATGAGCAGTTCTTC. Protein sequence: CASSLMDRGTNEQFF.

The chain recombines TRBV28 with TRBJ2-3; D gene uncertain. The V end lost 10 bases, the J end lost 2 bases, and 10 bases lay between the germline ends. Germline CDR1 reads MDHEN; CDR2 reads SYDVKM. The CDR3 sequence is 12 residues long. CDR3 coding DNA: TGTGCCACCCAGGTTACCACAGATACGCAGTATTTT. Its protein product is CATQVTTDTQYF.

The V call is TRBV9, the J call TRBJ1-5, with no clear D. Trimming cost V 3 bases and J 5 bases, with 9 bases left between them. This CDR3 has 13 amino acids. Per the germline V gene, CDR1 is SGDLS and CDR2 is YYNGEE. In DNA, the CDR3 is TGTGCCAGCAGCGCTTCGGTGGATCAGCCCCAGCATTTT. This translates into CASSASVDQPQHF.

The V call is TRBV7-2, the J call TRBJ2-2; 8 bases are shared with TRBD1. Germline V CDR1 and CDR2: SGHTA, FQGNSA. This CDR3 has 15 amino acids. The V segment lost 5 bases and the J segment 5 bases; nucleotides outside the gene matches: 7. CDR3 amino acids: CASSPQGVRTGELFF. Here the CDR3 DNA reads TGTGCCAGCAGCCCACAGGGGGTTCGGACCGGGGAGCTGTTTTTT.

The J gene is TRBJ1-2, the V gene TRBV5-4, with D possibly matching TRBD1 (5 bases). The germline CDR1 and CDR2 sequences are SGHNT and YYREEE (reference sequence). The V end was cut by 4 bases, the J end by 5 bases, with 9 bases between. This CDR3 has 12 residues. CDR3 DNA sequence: TGTGCCAGCAGCCCGGGACTTTATGGCTACACCTTC. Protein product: CASSPGLYGYTF.

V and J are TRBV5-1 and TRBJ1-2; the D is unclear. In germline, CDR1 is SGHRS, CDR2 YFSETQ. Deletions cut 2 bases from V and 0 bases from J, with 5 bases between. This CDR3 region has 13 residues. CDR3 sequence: CASSFEANYGYTF. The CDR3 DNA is TGCGCCAGCAGCTTTGAGGCTAACTATGGCTACACCTTC. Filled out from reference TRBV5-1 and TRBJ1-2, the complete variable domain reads KAGVTQTPRYLIKTRGQQVTLSCSPISGHRSVSWYQQTPGQGLQFLFEYFSETQRNKGNFPGRFSGRQFSNSRSEMNVSTLELGDSALYLCASSFEANYGYTFGSGTRLTVV.

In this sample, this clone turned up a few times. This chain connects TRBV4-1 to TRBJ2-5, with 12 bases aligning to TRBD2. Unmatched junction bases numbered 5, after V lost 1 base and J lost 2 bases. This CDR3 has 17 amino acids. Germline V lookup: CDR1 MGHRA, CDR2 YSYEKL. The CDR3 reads CASSQGRGLAGQETQYF. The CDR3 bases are TGCGCCAGCAGCCAAGGAAGAGGACTAGCGGGACAAGAGACCCAGTACTTC.

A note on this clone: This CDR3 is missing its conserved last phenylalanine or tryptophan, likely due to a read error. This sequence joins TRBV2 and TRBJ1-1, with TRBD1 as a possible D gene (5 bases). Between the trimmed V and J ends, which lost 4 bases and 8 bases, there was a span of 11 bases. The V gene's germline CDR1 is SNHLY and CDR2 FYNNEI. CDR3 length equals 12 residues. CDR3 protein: CASSVGVGEAFV. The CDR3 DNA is TGTGCCAGCAGTGTAGGGGTTGGGGAAGCTTTCGTT.

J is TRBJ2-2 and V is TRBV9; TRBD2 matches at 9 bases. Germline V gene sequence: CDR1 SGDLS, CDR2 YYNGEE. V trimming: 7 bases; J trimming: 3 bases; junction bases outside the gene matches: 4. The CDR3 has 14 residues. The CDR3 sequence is CASGGRAYTGELFF. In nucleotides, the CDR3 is TGTGCCAGCGGCGGGAGGGCGTACACCGGGGAGCTGTTTTTT.

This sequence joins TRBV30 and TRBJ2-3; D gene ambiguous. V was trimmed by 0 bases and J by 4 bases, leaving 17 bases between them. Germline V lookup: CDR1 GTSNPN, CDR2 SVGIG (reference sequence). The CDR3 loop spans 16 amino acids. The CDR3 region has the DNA TGTGCCTGGAGTGTAAAATTGGCAGGTTGGGCAGATACGCAGTATTTT. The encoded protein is CAWSVKLAGWADTQYF. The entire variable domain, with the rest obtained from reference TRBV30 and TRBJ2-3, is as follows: SQTIHQWPATLVQPVGSPLSLECTVEGTSNPNLYWYRQAAGRGLQLLFYSVGIGQISSEVPQNLSASRPQDRQFILSSKKLLLSDSGFYLCAWSVKLAGWADTQYFGPGTRLTVL.